These T cell receptor beta chains were read from a single sample in a study of OX40 agonist ivuxolimab in advanced cancers. The method was immunoSEQ multiplex PCR; TCRdb's version includes in-frame clones alone and lacks a portion of them. The repertoire holds tens of thousands of clones, with 86% as singletons. The sequencing used CD4+ or CD8+ T cells sorted from blood, collected in a trial of the OX40 agonist ivuxolimab. These receptors came from an adult with an advanced solid tumor such as melanoma, head and neck, liver or kidney cancer. The conserved cysteine and the conserved F or W are not part of the CDR3 here.

v_call,j_call,cdr3_aa
TRBV5-1,TRBJ2-2,ASSLPRSRDTGELF
TRBV6-6,TRBJ2-1,ASSYSSFPEQF
TRBV7-9,TRBJ2-7,ASSLAGLAGVEQY
TRBV27,TRBJ1-2,ASSLYLGAGYT
TRBV7-2,TRBJ2-5,ASSFPPGIETQY
TRBV7-8,TRBJ2-1,ASSSRPTSGLSSYNEQF
TRBV19,TRBJ2-2,ASIHKGLRETGELF
TRBV6-5,TRBJ2-2,ASSRTVTGELF
TRBV15,TRBJ1-1,ATSRSGLNTEAF
TRBV30,TRBJ1-5,AWSWESNQPQH
TRBV28,TRBJ1-1,ASSRREGVTEAF
TRBV15,TRBJ1-4,ATSREGTMGEKLF
TRBV10-3,TRBJ2-3,AIGLAGEGTDTQY
TRBV9,TRBJ1-6,ASRNPGTGNSPLH